The next 8 T cell receptor beta chains were all read from a single sample in a study of cytomegalovirus exposure and HLA in healthy donors. The table came from immunoSEQ multiplex PCR; TCRdb's copy has only in-frame clones and leaves some out. The sample contains roughly 58,000 clones, approximately 90% of which appear only once. Sequenced material: PBMCs. The receptors were gathered from a man younger than 30 in good health and CMV-seronegative.

In DNA, the CDR3 is TGTGCCAGCAGTTCCCAGGGCATTCCTGAAAAACTGTTTTTT. Translating gives CASSSQGIPEKLFF. The J gene is TRBJ1-4, the V gene TRBV28, with D maybe TRBD1 (5 bases). Germline CDR1 reads MDHEN; CDR2 reads SYDVKM. CDR3 length: 14 residues. V shed 4 bases and J shed 7 bases, with 13 bases lying between them.

The chain combines TRBV29-1 with TRBJ2-7, with 7 positions matching TRBD2. CDR1 is SQVTM and CDR2 is ANQGSEA in the germline V gene. Trimming removed 4 bases from V and 6 bases from J; junction bases left unmatched: 9. This CDR3 spans 13 amino acids. CDR3 sequence: CSVGAGELSEQYF. The CDR3 region has the DNA TGCAGCGTTGGGGCGGGAGAGCTGTCCGAGCAGTACTTC.

The chain carries TRBV5-1 and TRBJ2-1; the D is unclear. Trimming removed 0 bases at V and 0 bases at J, with 4 bases between. Germline V CDR1 and CDR2: SGHRS, YFSETQ. CDR3 length: 14 residues. CDR3 DNA: TGCGCCAGCAGCTTGGCCGGCTCCTACAATGAGCAGTTCTTC. This codes for CASSLAGSYNEQFF.

V usage is TRBV25-1 and J usage is TRBJ2-7; a possible D gene is TRBD1 (5 bases). The V end lost 6 bases, the J end lost 0 bases, and 15 bases lay between the germline ends. This CDR3 spans 15 amino acids. Germline values: CDR1 MGHDK, CDR2 SYGVNS. CDR3 residues: CASRPTNRGSYEQYF. CDR3 DNA sequence: TGTGCCAGCAGACCCACCAATAGGGGCTCCTACGAGCAGTACTTC.

On this clone itself: The same CDR3 can be traced to other DNA sequences in this sample. V and J are TRBV7-2 and TRBJ1-2; D might be TRBD1 (5 bases). Germline values: CDR1 SGHTA, CDR2 FQGNSA. V was shortened by 5 bases and J by 1 base, with 8 bases between the two germline ends. This CDR3 contains 13 residues. CDR3 sequence: CASSPQGNYGYTF. The CDR3 DNA is TGTGCCAGCAGCCCCCAGGGTAACTATGGCTACACCTTC.

The CDR3 reads CASSLISGRGHYEQYF. Here the CDR3 DNA reads TGTGCCAGCAGCTTAATATCAGGCAGGGGGCATTACGAGCAGTACTTC. The chain uses TRBV7-2 and TRBJ2-7; 8 bases are shared with TRBD1. CDR3 length equals 16 residues. The germline V gene encodes CDR1 SGHTA and CDR2 FQGNSA. The trim removed 2 bases at V and 4 bases at J, leaving 10 bases unmatched.

This chain connects TRBV27 to TRBJ1-1; possibly TRBD1 for D (5 bases). The CDR3 consists of 13 residues. Per the germline V gene, CDR1 is MNHEY and CDR2 is SMNVEV (reference sequence). The germline V and J ends were trimmed by 4 bases and 6 bases, with 12 bases remaining between them. The CDR3 nucleotides read TGTGCCAGCAGTTCAGGGAGGGTCGCTGAAGCTTTCTTT. This codes for CASSSGRVAEAFF.

V gene TRBV27 combines with J gene TRBJ2-1, with TRBD2 identical over 9 bases. Germline CDR1 is MNHEY and CDR2 is SMNVEV (reference sequence). Trimming removed 3 bases from V and 4 bases from J; junction bases left unmatched: 4. The CDR3 is made up of 15 amino acids. The CDR3: CASSFGTSIYNEQFF. The CDR3 DNA reads TGTGCCAGCAGTTTCGGGACTAGCATATACAATGAGCAGTTCTTC.